The clone carrying this T cell receptor (beta chain) was counted once. This specimen comes from a study of PD-L1 blockade in urothelial cancer. This CDR3 spans 17 amino acids. Germline trimming cut 5 bases from V and 2 bases from J; bases unmatched to any gene: 8. From germline, CDR1 is SGHTA and CDR2 FQGNSA. Profiled with immunoSEQ multiplex PCR; TCRdb holds only in-frame clones, not every one. The sample yields about 66,000 clones, roughly 86% seen once. Time point reported: peripheral blood 6 weeks after treatment start. This clonotype was obtained from a man in his 60s with urothelial cancer. The genes are TRBV7-2 and TRBJ2-1; 11 bases are shared with TRBD1. Sequencing was performed on PBMCs, taken around atezolizumab (anti-PD-L1) treatment. Written as DNA, the CDR3 is TGTGCCAGCAGCCGAGTCCCGGGACAGGGGGCCTACAATGAGCAGTTCTTC. Its translation: CASSRVPGQGAYNEQFF.